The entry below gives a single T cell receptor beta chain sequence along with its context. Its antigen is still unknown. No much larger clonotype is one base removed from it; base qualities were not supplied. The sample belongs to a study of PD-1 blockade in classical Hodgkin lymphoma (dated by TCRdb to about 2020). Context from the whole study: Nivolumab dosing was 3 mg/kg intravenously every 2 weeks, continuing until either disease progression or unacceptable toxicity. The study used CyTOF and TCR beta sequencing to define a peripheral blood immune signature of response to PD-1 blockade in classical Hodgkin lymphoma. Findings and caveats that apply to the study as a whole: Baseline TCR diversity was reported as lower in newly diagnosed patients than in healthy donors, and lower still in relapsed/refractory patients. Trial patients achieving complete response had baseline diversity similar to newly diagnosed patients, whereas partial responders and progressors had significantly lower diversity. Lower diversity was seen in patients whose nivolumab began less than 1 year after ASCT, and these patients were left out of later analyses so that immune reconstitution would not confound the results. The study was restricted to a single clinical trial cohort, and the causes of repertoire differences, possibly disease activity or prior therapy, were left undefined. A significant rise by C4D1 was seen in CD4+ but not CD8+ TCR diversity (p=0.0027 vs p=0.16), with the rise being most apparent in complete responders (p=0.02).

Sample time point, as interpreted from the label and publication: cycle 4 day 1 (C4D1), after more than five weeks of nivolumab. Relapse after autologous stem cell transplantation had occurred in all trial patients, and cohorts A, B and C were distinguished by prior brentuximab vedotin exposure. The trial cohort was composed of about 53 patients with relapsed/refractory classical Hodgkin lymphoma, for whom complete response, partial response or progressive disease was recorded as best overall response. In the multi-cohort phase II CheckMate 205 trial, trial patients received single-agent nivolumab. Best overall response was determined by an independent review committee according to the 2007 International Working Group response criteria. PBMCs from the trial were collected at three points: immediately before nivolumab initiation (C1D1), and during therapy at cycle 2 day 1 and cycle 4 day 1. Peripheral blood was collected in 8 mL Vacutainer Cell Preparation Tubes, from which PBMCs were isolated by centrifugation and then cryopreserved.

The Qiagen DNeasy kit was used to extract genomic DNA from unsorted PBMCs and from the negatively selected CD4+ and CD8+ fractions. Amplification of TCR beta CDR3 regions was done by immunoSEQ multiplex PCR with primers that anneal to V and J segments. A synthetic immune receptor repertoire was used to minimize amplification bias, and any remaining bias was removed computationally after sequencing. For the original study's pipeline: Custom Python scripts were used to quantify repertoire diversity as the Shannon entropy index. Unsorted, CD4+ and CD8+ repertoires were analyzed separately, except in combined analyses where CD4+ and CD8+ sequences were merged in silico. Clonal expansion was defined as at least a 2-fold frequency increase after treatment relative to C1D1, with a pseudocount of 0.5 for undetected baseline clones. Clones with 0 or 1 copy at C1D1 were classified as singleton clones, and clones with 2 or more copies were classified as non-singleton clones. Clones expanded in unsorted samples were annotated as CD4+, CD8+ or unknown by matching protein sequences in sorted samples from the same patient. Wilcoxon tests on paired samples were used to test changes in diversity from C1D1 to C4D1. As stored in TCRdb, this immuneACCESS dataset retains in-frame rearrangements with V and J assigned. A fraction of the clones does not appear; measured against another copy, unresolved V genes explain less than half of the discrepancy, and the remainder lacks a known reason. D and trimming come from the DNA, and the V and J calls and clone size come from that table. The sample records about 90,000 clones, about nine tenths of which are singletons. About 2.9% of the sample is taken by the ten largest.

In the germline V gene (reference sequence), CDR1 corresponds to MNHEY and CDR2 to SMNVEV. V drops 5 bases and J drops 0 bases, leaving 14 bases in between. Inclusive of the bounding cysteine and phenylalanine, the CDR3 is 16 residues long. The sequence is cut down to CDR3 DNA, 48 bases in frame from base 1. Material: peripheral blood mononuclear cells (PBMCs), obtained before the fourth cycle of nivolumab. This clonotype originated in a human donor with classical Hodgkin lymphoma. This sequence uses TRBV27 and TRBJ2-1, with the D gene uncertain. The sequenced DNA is TGTGCCAGCAGTACTCCCGCGGTGGGCTCCTACAATGAGCAGTTCTTC. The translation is CASSTPAVGSYNEQFF.